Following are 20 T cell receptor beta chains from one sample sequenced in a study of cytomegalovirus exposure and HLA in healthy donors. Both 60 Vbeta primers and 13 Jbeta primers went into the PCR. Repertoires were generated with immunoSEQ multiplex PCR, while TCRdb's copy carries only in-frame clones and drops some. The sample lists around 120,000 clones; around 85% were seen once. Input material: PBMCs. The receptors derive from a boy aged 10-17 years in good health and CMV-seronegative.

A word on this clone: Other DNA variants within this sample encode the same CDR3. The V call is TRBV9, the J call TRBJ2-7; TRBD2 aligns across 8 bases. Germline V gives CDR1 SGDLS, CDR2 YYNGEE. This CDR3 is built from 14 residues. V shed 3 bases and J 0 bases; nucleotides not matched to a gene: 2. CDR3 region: CASSDGTSSYEQYF. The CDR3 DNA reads TGTGCCAGCAGCGACGGGACTAGCTCCTACGAGCAGTACTTC.

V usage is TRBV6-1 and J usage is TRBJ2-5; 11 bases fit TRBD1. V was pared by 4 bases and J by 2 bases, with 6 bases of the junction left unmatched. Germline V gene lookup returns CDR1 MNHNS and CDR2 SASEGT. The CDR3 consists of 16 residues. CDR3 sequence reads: CASSGRTGGLQETQYF. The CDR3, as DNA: TGTGCCAGCAGTGGCCGGACAGGGGGCTTACAAGAGACCCAGTACTTC.

The chain's CDR3 is CASSIDSGGNTEAFF. CDR3 bases: TGTGCCAGTAGTATTGACTCCGGAGGGAACACTGAAGCTTTCTTT. The chain combines TRBV19 with TRBJ1-1, with D unresolved. The V and J ends lost 3 bases and 1 base respectively, with 12 bases between them. Germline CDR1 is LNHDA and CDR2 is SQIVND (reference sequence). The CDR3 is 15 amino acids.

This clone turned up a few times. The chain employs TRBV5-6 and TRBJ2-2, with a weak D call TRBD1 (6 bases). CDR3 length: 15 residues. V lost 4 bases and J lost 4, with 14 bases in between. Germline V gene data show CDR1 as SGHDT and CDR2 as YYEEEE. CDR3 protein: CASSVTGLGTGELFF. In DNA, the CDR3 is TGTGCCAGCAGCGTAACAGGGTTGGGCACCGGGGAGCTGTTTTTT. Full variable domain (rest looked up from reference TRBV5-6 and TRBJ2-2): DAGVTQSPTHLIKTRGQQVTLRCSPKSGHDTVSWYQQALGQGPQFIFQYYEEEERQRGNFPDRFSGHQFPNYSSELNVNALLLGDSALYLCASSVTGLGTGELFFGEGSRLTVL.

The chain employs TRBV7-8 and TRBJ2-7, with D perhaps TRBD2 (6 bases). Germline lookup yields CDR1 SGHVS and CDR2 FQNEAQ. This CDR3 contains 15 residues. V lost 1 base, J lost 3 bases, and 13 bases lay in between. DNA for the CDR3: TGTGCCAGCAGCTTAGGGGGGAGGTTGTTCTACGAGCAGTACTTC. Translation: CASSLGGRLFYEQYF.

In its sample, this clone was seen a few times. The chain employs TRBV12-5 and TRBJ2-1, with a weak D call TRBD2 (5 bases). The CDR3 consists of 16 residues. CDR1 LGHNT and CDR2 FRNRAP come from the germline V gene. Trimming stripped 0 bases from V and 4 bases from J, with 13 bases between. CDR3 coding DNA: TGTGCTAGTGGTTTGGTGCCACCTAGGGAGTACAATGAGCAGTTCTTC. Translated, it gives CASGLVPPREYNEQFF.

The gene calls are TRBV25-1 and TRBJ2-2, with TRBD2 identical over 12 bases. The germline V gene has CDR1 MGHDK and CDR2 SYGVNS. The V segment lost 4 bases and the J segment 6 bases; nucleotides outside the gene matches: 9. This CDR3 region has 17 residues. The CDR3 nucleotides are TGTGCCAGCAGTGGGCTAGCGGGAGGGCAAAGCCCCGGGGAGCTGTTTTTT. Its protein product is CASSGLAGGQSPGELFF.

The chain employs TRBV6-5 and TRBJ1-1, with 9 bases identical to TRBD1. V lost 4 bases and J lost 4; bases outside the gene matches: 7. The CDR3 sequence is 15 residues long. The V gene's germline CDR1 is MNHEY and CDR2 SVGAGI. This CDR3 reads CASSSALTGGTEAFF. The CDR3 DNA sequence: TGTGCCAGCAGTTCGGCACTGACAGGGGGCACTGAAGCTTTCTTT.

The CDR3 loop reads CASSLRGLNNEQFF. In DNA form, the CDR3 reads TGTGCCAGCAGCCTCCGTGGACTCAACAATGAGCAGTTCTTC. The V and J genes are TRBV5-6 and TRBJ2-1, with a weak D call TRBD2 (5 bases). The V end lost 4 bases, the J end lost 5 bases, and 13 bases lay between the germline ends. The CDR3 totals 14 residues. CDR1 and CDR2 (germline): SGHDT, YYEEEE. The full variable domain, in which reference TRBV5-6 and TRBJ2-1 provide the parts outside the CDR3, is DAGVTQSPTHLIKTRGQQVTLRCSPKSGHDTVSWYQQALGQGPQFIFQYYEEEERQRGNFPDRFSGHQFPNYSSELNVNALLLGDSALYLCASSLRGLNNEQFFGPGTRLTVL.

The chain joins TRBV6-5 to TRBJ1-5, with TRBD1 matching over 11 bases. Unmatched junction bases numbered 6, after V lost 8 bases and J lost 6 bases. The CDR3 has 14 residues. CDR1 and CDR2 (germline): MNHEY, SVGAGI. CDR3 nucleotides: TGTGCCAGCCGGGACAGGGGGTATGGTCAGCCCCAGCATTTT. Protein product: CASRDRGYGQPQHF.

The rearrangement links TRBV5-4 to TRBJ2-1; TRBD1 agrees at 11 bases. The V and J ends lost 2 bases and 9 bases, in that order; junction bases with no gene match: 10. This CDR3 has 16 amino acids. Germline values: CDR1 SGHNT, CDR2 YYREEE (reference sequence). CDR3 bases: TGTGCCAGCAGCTTCCCAGGAGGACAGGGGGCAGGTGAGCAGTTCTTC. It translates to CASSFPGGQGAGEQFF.

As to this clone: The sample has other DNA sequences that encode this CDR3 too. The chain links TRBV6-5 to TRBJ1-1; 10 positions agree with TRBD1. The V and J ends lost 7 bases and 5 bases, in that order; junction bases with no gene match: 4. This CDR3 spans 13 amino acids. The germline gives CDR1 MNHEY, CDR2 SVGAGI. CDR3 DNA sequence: TGTGCCAGCACCAGGACAGGGGGAACTGAAGCTTTCTTT. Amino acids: CASTRTGGTEAFF.

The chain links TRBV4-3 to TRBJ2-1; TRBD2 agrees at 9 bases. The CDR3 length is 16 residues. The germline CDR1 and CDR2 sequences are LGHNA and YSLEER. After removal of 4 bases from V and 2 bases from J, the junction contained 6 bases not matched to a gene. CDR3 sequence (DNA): TGCGCCAGCAGCCTCACGGGGACTAGCCCCTACAATGAGCAGTTCTTC. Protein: CASSLTGTSPYNEQFF.

The CDR3 region has the DNA TGTGCCAGTAGTATGGGGGCGGGAGTGGGAACCGGGGAGCTGTTTTTT. This encodes CASSMGAGVGTGELFF. This chain joins TRBV19 and TRBJ2-2; D is perhaps TRBD2 (7 bases). Germline V CDR1 and CDR2: LNHDA, SQIVND (reference sequence). This CDR3 is 16 amino acids long. Trimming pared 3 bases from V and 5 bases from J, leaving 16 bases between. Looking up the rest from reference TRBV19 and TRBJ2-2 gives the full variable domain: DGGITQSPKYLFRKEGQNVTLSCEQNLNHDAMYWYRQDPGQGLRLIYYSQIVNDFQKGDIAEGYSVSREKKESFPLTVTSAQKNPTAFYLCASSMGAGVGTGELFFGEGSRLTVL.

Here the CDR3 reads CASSMAGVSGNTIYF. The CDR3 DNA sequence: TGTGCCAGTAGTATGGCCGGGGTCTCTGGAAACACCATATATTTT. J is TRBJ1-3 and V is TRBV19; D is undetermined. Germline values: CDR1 LNHDA, CDR2 SQIVND (reference sequence). V gave up 3 bases and J gave up 0 bases, with 9 bases separating them. The CDR3 is made up of 15 amino acids.

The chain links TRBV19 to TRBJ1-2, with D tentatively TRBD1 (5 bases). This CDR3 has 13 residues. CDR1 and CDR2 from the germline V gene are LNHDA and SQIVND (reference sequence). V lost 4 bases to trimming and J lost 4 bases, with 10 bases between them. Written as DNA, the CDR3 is TGTGCCAGTAGTAATGGCAGGGTCTATGGCTACACCTTC. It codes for CASSNGRVYGYTF.

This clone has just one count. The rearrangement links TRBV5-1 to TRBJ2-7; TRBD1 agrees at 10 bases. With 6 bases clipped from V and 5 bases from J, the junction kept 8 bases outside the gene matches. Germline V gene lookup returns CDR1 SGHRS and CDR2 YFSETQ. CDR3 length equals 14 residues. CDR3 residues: CASTPGQGTHEQYF. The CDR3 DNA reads TGCGCCAGCACCCCGGGACAGGGGACCCACGAGCAGTACTTC.

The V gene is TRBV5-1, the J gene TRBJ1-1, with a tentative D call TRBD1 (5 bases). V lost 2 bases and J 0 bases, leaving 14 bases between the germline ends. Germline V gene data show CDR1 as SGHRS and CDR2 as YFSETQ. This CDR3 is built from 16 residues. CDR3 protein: CASSFSRAPMNTEAFF. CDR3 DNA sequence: TGCGCCAGCAGCTTCAGCAGGGCCCCCATGAACACTGAAGCTTTCTTT.

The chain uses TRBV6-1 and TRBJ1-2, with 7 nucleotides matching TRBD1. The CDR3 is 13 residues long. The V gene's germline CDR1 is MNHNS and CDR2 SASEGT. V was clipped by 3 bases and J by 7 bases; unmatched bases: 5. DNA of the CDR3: TGTGCCAGCAGTGACGCGACAGGGTTTGGCTACACCTTC. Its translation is CASSDATGFGYTF.

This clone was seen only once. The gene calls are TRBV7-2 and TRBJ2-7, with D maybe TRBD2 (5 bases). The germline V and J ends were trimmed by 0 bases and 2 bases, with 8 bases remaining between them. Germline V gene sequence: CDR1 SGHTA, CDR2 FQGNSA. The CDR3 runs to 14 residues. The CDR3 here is CASSLAHGTYEQYF. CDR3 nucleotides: TGTGCCAGCAGCTTAGCCCACGGGACCTACGAGCAGTACTTC.